The clone carrying this TCR beta chain has ten or more counts. Its antigen is still unknown. This specimen belongs to a study of T-cell reconstitution after alpha-beta-depleted transplantation in children. Study-level results: At the one-year point after transplant, T-cell counts and TCRbeta diversity were found to come mostly from T cells that had been newly produced. The origin of alpha-beta T cells about two months after transplant was reportedly several hundred expanded graft clones. High day-60 TCRbeta diversity in some patients came from surviving recipient T cells and thymic progenitors.

Preparation of the TCRbeta library used unique molecular identifiers. TCRdb re-derived calls from the PCR reads in MiXCR, one entry per CDR3 protein. The table has around 700,000 distinct CDR3 sequences, 10% to 15% seen once; the top ten hold 0.79%. CDR1 is ENHRY and CDR2 is SYGVKD in the germline V gene. V lost 2 bases and J lost 3, with 15 bases in between. The CDR3 is 16 residues long. The V gene is TRBV10-3, the J gene TRBJ2-3; D possibly corresponds to TRBD2 (6 bases). This TCR derives from a girl aged 2-10 years with congenital amegakaryocytic thrombocytopenia, due to receive a stem cell transplant. Sequenced material: PBMCs, taken before TCRalphabeta/CD19-depleted stem cell transplant. The CDR3 DNA is TGTGCCATCAGTGAGCACCCCTGGGGGGAGACAGATACGCAGTATTTT. It is translated as CAISEHPWGETDTQYF.